This T cell receptor (beta chain) appears in the sequencing data of a study of blood T cell repertoires in COVID-19 (dated by TCRdb to the early 2020s). With regard to the full study: Samples from collaborators originated in the United States, Italy and Spain and spanned both the acute and convalescent phases of COVID-19. The prospective study material was composed of cDNA or gDNA derived from T cells, B-cell-depleted T cells, or PBMCs. Deeply sampled blood TCRbeta repertoires from subjects exposed to, actively infected with, or recovered from COVID-19 were included in the dataset. The repertoires were released in a freely available public database intended as a resource for research on the immune response to SARS-CoV-2. Samples came from the ongoing ImmuneRACE study (first 160 participants) plus 1,254 subjects from 6 global collaborators. Sample metadata almost always included a de-identified subject ID, COVID-19 status, age in years and sex. Where available, HLA class I and class II types were obtained from metadata supplied by the sample provider rather than from assay-based typing.

What the study reported, not specific to this receptor: The amount of clinical and demographic metadata varied by source and participant and was provided uncurated.

A distance of 14 bases separates the germline ends of V and J, which lose 4 bases and 8 bases respectively. Spanning cysteine to phenylalanine, the CDR3 consists of 14 amino acids. This entry keeps only the CDR3 DNA: 42 bases, framed from base 1. From the germline V gene (reference sequence), CDR1 is LNHDA and CDR2 is SQIVND. One collaborating source in Seattle enrolled patients while the patients were actively infected and followed the patients over time throughout the course of disease. Each collaborating institution followed its own protocols to collect whole blood in K2EDTA tubes. For TCRbeta analysis, collaborators shipped samples as frozen whole blood, isolated PBMCs, or DNA extracted from either of those sample types. The immunoSEQ Assay, a bias-controlled multiplex PCR, was used to amplify TCRbeta CDR3 regions from genomic DNA. The paper's processing steps were these. The number of nucleated cells in each sample was estimated by amplification of reference gene primers within the assay. To quantify the absolute abundance of each unique TCRbeta CDR3 rearrangement, sequence reads were collapsed and filtered. Productive Simpson clonality was computed per sample as the square root of Simpson's diversity index over productive rearrangements. This is the immuneACCESS table as TCRdb keeps it, with only in-frame sequences that have V and J called. A part of the clones is gone; compared with another copy, unresolved V genes explain less than half, and the rest is unexplained. The D gene and trimming were derived from the DNA, and the V and J assignments and clone size from that table. Here the sample has about 250,000 clones; around 89% occur a single time. The ten top clones hold just under 6.5% of the sample.

This clone was seen a handful of times. Its recognized antigen is unknown. Base qualities were left out, and no much larger clone turns up one base away. Sequencing was done on a sample of peripheral blood. The clonotype comes from a woman under 40 with COVID-19, enrolled during active disease. This chain is built from TRBV19 and TRBJ1-4, with the D gene too uncertain to name. Here the CDR3 is given as CASSTDPLREKLFF. The DNA sequence is as follows: TGTGCCAGTAGTACCGACCCACTACGGGAAAAACTGTTTTTT. With the rest looked up from the reference TRBV19 and TRBJ1-4 genes rather than sequenced, the full variable domain is DGGITQSPKYLFRKEGQNVTLSCEQNLNHDAMYWYRQDPGQGLRLIYYSQIVNDFQKGDIAEGYSVSREKKESFPLTVTSAQKNPTAFYLCASSTDPLREKLFFGSGTQLSVL.